This TCR beta chain was obtained from a study of Ad26.COV2.S vaccination and SARS-CoV-2 variants. Sequencing used immunoSEQ multiplex PCR; TCRdb keeps in-frame clones, though not all of them. This repertoire shows about 350,000 clones, around 92% found once; its top ten account for 3.5% to 4.5%. The source was peripheral blood, collected after recovery from COVID-19. The source of this sequence is a human donor who had recovered from COVID-19.

In nucleotides, the CDR3 is TGCGCCAGCAGCTCTGGCCAGGGGGCGGCCTCTAACTATGGCTACACCTTC. Translating gives CASSSGQGAASNYGYTF. The chain combines TRBV5-1 with TRBJ1-2; TRBD1 matches 8 bases. Germline V gene lookup returns CDR1 SGHRS and CDR2 YFSETQ. The CDR3 length is 17 residues. With 3 bases clipped from V and 0 bases from J, the junction kept 10 bases outside the gene matches.